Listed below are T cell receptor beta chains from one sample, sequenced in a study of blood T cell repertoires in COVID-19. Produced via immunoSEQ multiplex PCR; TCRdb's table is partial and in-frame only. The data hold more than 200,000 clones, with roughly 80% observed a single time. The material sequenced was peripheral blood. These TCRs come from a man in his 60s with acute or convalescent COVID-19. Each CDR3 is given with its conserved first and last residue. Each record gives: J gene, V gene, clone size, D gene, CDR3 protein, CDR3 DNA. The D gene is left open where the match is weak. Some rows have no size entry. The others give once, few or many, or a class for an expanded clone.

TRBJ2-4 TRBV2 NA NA CASSEAQGRAKNIQYF TGTGCCAGCAGTGAGGCGCAGGGGCGAGCCAAAAACATTCAGTACTTC
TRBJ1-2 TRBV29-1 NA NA CSVYDRPLNYGYTF TGCAGCGTTTACGACAGACCCTTGAACTATGGCTACACCTTC
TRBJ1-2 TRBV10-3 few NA CAISETGSVNYGYTF TGTGCCATCAGTGAGACCGGGTCCGTTAACTATGGCTACACCTTC
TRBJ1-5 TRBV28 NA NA CASSRGGGGDQPQHF TGTGCCAGCAGCCGCGGCGGGGGGGGAGATCAGCCCCAGCATTTT
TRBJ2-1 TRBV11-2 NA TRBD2 CASSLWRGGSRNEQFF TGTGCCAGCAGCCTCTGGCGGGGGGGATCAAGGAATGAGCAGTTCTTC
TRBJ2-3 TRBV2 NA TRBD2 CASSVGGGFTDTQYF TGTGCCAGCAGTGTTGGGGGGGGATTCACAGATACGCAGTATTTT
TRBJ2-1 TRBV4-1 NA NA CASSQDPNNEQFF TGCGCCAGCAGCCAAGATCCCAACAATGAGCAGTTCTTC
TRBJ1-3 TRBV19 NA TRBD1 CASSIYGGGQRRNTIYF TGTGCCAGTAGTATTTATGGAGGGGGACAGAGAAGAAACACCATATATTTT
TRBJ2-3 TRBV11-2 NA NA CASSLDRRDTDTQYF TGTGCCAGCAGCTTAGATCGCAGGGACACAGATACGCAGTATTTT
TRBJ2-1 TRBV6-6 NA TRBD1 CASSYRTGVSYNEQFF TGTGCCAGCAGTTACCGTACAGGGGTTAGCTACAATGAGCAGTTCTTC
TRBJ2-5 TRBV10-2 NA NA CASSESGTFIRGETQYF TGCGCCAGCAGTGAGTCCGGGACTTTCATTCGTGGGGAGACCCAGTACTTC
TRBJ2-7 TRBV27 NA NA CASSLGLDYEQYF TGTGCCAGCAGTTTAGGTTTAGACTACGAGCAGTACTTC
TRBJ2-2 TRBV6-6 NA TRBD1 CASRSDRGHGTGELFF TGTGCCAGCAGGTCCGACAGGGGGCATGGGACCGGGGAGCTGTTTTTT
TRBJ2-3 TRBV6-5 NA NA CASSCESQGWTDTQYF TGTGCCAGCAGTTGCGAGTCCCAGGGATGGACAGATACGCAGTATTTT
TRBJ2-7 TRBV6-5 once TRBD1 CASSYSGQTSYEQYF TGTGCCAGCAGTTACTCGGGACAGACCTCCTACGAGCAGTACTTC
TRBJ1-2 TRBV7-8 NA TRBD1 CASSPGAGGHYGYTF TGTGCCAGCAGCCCAGGGGCAGGGGGTCACTATGGCTACACCTTC
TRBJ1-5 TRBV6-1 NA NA CASSEHGAGGNQPQHF TGTGCCAGCAGTGAACACGGGGCGGGGGGCAATCAGCCCCAGCATTTT
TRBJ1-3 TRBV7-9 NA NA CASSSAGTGNTIYF TGTGCCAGCAGCTCCGCCGGGACTGGAAACACCATATATTTT
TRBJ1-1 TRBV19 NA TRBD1 CASSILWTGGRNTEAFF TGTGCCAGTAGTATCCTATGGACAGGGGGGCGGAACACTGAAGCTTTCTTT
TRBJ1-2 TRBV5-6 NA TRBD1 CASSSGQGWLGYTF TGTGCCAGCAGCTCAGGACAGGGGTGGTTGGGCTACACCTTC
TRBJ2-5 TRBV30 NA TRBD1 CAWDRGAAPQETQYF TGTGCCTGGGACAGGGGGGCCGCACCGCAAGAGACCCAGTACTTC
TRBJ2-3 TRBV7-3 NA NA CASTPLVFSGTDTQYF TGTGCCAGCACCCCACTGGTGTTTAGCGGCACAGATACGCAGTATTTT
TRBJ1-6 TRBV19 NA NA CASSPLNSPLHF TGTGCCAGTAGTCCTTTGAATTCACCCCTCCACTTT
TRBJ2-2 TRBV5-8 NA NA CASFRENTGELFF TGTGCCAGCTTCAGGGAGAACACCGGGGAGCTGTTTTTT
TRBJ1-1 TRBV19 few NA CASTSWTGKAFF TGTGCCAGTACCTCATGGACGGGAAAAGCTTTCTTT